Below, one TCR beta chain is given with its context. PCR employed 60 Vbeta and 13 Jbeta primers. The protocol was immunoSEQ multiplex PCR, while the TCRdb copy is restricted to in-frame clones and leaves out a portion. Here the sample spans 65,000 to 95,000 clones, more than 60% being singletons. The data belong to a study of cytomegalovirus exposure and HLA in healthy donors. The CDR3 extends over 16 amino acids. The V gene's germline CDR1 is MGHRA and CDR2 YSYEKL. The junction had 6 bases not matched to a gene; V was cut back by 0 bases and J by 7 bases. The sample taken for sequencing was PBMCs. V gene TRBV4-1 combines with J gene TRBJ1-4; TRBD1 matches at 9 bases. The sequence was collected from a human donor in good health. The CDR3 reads CASSQDPGTGTEKLFF. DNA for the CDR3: TGCGCCAGCAGCCAAGATCCCGGGACAGGGACTGAAAAACTGTTTTTT.